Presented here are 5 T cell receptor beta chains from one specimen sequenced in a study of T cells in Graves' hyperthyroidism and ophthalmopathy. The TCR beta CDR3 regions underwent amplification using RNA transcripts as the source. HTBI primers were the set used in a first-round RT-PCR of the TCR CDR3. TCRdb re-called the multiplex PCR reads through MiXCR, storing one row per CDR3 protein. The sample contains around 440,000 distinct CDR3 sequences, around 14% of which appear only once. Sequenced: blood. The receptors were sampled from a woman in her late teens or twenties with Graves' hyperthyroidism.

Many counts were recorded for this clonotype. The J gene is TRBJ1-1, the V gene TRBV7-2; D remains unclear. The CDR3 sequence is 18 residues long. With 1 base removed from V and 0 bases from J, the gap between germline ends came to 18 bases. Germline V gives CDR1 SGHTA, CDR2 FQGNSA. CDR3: CASSLDSPLRPMNTEAFF. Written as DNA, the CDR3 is TGTGCCAGCAGCTTAGACAGCCCCCTTCGCCCTATGAACACTGAAGCTTTCTTT.

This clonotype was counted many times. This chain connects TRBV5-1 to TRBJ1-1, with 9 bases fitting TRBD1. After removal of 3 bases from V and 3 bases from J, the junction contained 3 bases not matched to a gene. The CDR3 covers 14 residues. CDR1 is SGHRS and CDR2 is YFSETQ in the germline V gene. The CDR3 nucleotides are TGCGCCAGCAGCTCGGGACAGGGTGACACTGAAGCTTTCTTT. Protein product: CASSSGQGDTEAFF.

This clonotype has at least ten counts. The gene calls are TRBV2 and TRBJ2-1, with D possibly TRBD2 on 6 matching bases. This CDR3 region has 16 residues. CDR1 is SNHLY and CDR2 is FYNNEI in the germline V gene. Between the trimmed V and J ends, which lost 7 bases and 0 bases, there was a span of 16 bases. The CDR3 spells CASKIAVGSSYNEQFF. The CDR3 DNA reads TGTGCCAGCAAAATAGCGGTAGGAAGCTCCTACAATGAGCAGTTCTTC.

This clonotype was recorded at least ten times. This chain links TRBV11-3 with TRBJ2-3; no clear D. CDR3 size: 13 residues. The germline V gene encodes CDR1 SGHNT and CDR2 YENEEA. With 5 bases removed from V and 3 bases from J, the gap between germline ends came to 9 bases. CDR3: CASSRRMTDTQYF. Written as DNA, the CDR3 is TGTGCCAGCAGCCGCAGGATGACAGATACGCAGTATTTT.

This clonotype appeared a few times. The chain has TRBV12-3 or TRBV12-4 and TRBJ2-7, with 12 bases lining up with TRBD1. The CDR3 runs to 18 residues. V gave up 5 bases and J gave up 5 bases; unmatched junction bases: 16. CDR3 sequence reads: CASSPGQGALRIYDEQYF. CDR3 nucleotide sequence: TGTGCCAGCAGTCCGGGACAGGGGGCGCTCCGAATTTACGACGAGCAGTACTTC.